This T cell receptor (beta chain) was recovered during a study of cytomegalovirus exposure and HLA in healthy donors. In the PCR, 60 Vbeta and 13 Jbeta primers were used. Using immunoSEQ multiplex PCR, the repertoire was profiled, and TCRdb retains in-frame clones only, with some absent. The table records some 100,000 clones, approximately 71% of them present only once. The CDR3 has 11 amino acids. Looked up from germline, CDR1 is GTSNPN and CDR2 is SVGIG (reference sequence). The ends were cut back, 4 bases at V and 3 bases at J, with 3 bases in the middle. Sequencing used PBMCs. This chain connects TRBV30 to TRBJ2-2; D uncertain. The receptor comes from a woman aged 70-85 years in good health and CMV-seropositive. The DNA of the CDR3 is TGTGCCTGGACTTACACCGGGGAGCTGTTTTTT. It yields the protein CAWTYTGELFF. Filled out from reference TRBV30 and TRBJ2-2, the complete variable domain reads SQTIHQWPATLVQPVGSPLSLECTVEGTSNPNLYWYRQAAGRGLQLLFYSVGIGQISSEVPQNLSASRPQDRQFILSSKKLLLSDSGFYLCAWTYTGELFFGEGSRLTVL.